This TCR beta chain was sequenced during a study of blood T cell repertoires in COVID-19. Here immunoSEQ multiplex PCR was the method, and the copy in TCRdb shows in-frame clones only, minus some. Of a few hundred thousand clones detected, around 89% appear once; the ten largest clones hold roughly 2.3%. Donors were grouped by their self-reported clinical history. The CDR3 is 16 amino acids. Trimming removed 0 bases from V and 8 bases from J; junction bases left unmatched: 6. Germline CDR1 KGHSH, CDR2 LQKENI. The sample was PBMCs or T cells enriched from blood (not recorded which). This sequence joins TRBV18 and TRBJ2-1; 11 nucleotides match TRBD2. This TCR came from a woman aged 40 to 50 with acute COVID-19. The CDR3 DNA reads TGTGCCAGCTCACCACCGGTCCTAGCGGGAGGATATGAGCAGTTCTTC. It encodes CASSPPVLAGGYEQFF.